This T cell receptor (beta chain) appears in the sequencing data of a study of blood T cell repertoires in COVID-19. The overall study: Acute-phase and convalescent COVID-19 samples originated in the United States, Italy and Spain.

Per the study methods: The assay estimated nucleated cells by amplifying reference gene primers. Some clones are missing from TCRdb's copy, which holds only in-frame ones; the method was immunoSEQ multiplex PCR. Clonal size and the V and J genes are those of that table, whereas D and trimming came from the DNA. The table includes 310,000 or so clones, 80% to 90% detected once. Germline V lookup: CDR1 WNHNN, CDR2 SYGVQD (reference sequence). The CDR3 spans 16 residues. The V gene end was trimmed by 5 bases and the J gene end by 5 bases; junction bases not matched to a gene: 5. Sequencing was performed on peripheral blood. The V and J genes are TRBV10-1 and TRBJ2-1, with 14 bases that match TRBD2. The source of this sequence is a man aged 18 to 29 who had recovered from COVID-19. CDR3: CASSSGTSGSHNEQFF. Here the CDR3 DNA reads TGCGCCAGCAGTTCAGGGACTAGCGGGAGCCACAATGAGCAGTTCTTC.